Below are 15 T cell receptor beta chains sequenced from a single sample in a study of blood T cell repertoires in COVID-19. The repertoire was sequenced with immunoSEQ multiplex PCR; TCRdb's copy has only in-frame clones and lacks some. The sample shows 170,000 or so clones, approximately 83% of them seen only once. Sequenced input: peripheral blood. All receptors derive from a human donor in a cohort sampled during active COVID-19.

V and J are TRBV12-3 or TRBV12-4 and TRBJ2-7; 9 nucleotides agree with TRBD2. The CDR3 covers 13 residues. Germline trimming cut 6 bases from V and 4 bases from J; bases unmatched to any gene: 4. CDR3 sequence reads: CASRWSGGYEQYF. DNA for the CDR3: TGTGCCAGCAGGTGGAGCGGGGGGTACGAGCAGTACTTC.

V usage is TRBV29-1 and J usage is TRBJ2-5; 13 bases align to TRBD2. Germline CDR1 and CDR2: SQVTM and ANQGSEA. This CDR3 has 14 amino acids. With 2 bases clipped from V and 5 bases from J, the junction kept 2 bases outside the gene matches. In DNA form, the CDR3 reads TGCAGCGTTGAAAGGACTAGCGGGAGTGAGACCCAGTACTTC. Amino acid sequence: CSVERTSGSETQYF.

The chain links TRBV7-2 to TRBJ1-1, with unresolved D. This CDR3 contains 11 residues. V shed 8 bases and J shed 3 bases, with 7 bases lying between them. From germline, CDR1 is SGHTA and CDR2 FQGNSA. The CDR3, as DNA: TGTGCCAGCGCAACATACACTGAAGCTTTCTTT. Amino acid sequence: CASATYTEAFF.

CDR3 loop: CASSRLAGGNEQFF. Written as DNA, the CDR3 is TGTGCCAGCAGTAGACTAGCGGGGGGCAATGAGCAGTTCTTC. The genes are TRBV25-1 and TRBJ2-1; 13 nucleotides match TRBD2. J was trimmed by 6 bases and V by 5 bases; bases with no gene match: 1. Germline CDR1 reads MGHDK; CDR2 reads SYGVNS. This CDR3 comprises 14 residues.

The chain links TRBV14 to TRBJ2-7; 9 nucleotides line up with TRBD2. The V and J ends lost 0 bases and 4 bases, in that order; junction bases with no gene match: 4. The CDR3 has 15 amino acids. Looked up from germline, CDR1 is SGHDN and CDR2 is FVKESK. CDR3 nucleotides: TGTGCCAGCAGCCAAGAAAGCGGGGGGTTGTACGAGCAGTACTTC. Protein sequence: CASSQESGGLYEQYF.

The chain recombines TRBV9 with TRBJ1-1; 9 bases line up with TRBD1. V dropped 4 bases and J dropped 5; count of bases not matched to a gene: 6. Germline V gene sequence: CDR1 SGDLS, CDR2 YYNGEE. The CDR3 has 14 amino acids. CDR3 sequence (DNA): TGTGCCAGCAGCCCACAGGGGGCAATGACTGAAGCTTTCTTT. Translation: CASSPQGAMTEAFF. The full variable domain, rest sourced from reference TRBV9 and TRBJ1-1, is DSGVTQTPKHLITATGQRVTLRCSPRSGDLSVYWYQQSLDQGLQFLIQYYNGEERAKGNILERFSAQQFPDLHSELNLSSLELGDSALYFCASSPQGAMTEAFFGQGTRLTVV.

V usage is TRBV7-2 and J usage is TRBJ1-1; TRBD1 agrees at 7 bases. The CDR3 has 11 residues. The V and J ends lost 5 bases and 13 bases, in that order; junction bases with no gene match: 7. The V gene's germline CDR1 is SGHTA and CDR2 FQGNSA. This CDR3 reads CASSPDRSHFF. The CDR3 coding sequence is TGTGCCAGCAGCCCGGACAGGTCCCATTTCTTT. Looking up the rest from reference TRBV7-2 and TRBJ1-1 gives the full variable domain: GAGVSQSPSNKVTEKGKDVELRCDPISGHTALYWYRQSLGQGLEFLIYFQGNSAPDKSGLPSDRFSAERTGGSVSTLTIQRTQQEDSAVYLCASSPDRSHFFGQGTRLTVV.

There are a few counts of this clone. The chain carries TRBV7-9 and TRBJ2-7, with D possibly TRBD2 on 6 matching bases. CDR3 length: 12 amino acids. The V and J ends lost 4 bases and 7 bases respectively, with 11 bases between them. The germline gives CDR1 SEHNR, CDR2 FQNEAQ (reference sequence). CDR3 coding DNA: TGTGCCAGCAGCTACGGAGGAGGGGAGCAGTACTTC. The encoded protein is CASSYGGGEQYF.

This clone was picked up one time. The CDR3 coding sequence is TGTGCCAGCAGTCGGGGACAGGGTTCCTACGAGCAGTACTTC. Amino acid sequence: CASSRGQGSYEQYF. The J gene is TRBJ2-7, the V gene TRBV6-5; 9 bases match TRBD1. There are 14 residues in the CDR3. The V gene's germline CDR1 is MNHEY and CDR2 SVGAGI. V gave up 5 bases and J gave up 1 base; unmatched junction bases: 3.

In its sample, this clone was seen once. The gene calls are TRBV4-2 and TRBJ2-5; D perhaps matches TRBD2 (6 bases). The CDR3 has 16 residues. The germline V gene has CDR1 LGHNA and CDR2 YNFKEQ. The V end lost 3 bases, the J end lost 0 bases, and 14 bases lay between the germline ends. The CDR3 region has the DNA TGTGCCAGCAGCCACACATCCGGGACTTACCAAGAGACCCAGTACTTC. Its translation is CASSHTSGTYQETQYF.

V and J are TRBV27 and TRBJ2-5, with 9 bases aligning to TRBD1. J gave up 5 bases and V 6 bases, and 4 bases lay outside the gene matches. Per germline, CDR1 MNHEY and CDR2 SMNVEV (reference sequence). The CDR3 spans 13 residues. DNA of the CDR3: TGTGCCAGCAGGGGGACAGGGAGGGAGACCCAGTACTTC. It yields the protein CASRGTGRETQYF.

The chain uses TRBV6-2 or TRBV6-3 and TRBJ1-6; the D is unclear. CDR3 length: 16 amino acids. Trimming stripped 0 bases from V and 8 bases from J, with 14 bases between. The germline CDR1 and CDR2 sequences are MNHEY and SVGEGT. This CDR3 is CASSYSPGRLDSPLHF. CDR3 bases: TGTGCCAGCAGTTACTCCCCGGGGAGGTTGGATTCACCCCTCCACTTT.

The CDR3 DNA reads as TGTGCCAGCAGCCCGACGGACAGGTACGAGCAGTACTTC. Protein: CASSPTDRYEQYF. The chain couples TRBV14 to TRBJ2-7, with 7 bases identical to TRBD1. V lost 4 bases, J lost 4 bases, and 4 bases stayed unmatched. Germline assignment: CDR1 SGHDN and CDR2 FVKESK. The CDR3 length is 13 residues.

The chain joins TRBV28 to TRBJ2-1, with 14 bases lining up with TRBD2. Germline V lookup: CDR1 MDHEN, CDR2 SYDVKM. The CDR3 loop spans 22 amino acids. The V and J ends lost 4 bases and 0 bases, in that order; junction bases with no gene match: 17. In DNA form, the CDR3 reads TGTGCCAGCAGTTGGTCCTATCACACCGGGACTAGCGGGAGCAGCTCCTACAATGAGCAGTTCTTC. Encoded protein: CASSWSYHTGTSGSSSYNEQFF.

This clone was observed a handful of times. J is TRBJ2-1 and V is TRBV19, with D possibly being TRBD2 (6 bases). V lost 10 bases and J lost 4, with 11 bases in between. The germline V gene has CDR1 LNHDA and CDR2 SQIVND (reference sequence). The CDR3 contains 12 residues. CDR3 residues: CATTGEYNEQFF. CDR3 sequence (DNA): TGTGCCACCACGGGGGAATACAATGAGCAGTTCTTC.